The T cell receptor (beta chain) described here comes from a study of blood T cell repertoires in COVID-19. The data were produced by immunoSEQ multiplex PCR, yet TCRdb's version contains in-frame clones alone and is incomplete. The sample yields about 60,000 clones, 75% to 80% seen once. CDR3 length: 14 residues. Trimming removed 4 bases at V and 7 bases at J, with 15 bases between. Germline lookup yields CDR1 SGHRS and CDR2 YFSETQ. The count of this clone is one. The chain recombines TRBV5-1 with TRBJ1-5; D not certain. The sequencing sample was made of peripheral blood. This sequence originates from a middle-aged man with active or convalescent COVID-19. The CDR3 nucleotides are TGCGCCAGCAGCCCCGAGGAGGGAGGACAGCCCCAGCATTTT. It specifies CASSPEEGGQPQHF. Full variable domain (remainder filled in from reference TRBV5-1 and TRBJ1-5): KAGVTQTPRYLIKTRGQQVTLSCSPISGHRSVSWYQQTPGQGLQFLFEYFSETQRNKGNFPGRFSGRQFSNSRSEMNVSTLELGDSALYLCASSPEEGGQPQHFGDGTRLSIL.